The 9 T cell receptor beta chains in this list originate from one sample, sequenced in a study of OX40 agonist ivuxolimab in advanced cancers. Some clones are missing from TCRdb's copy, which holds only in-frame ones; the method was immunoSEQ multiplex PCR. Found here are approximately 70,000 clones, approximately 80% of them singletons; the top ten hold roughly 1.4%. The source material was CD4+ or CD8+ T cells sorted from blood, sampled in a trial of the OX40 agonist ivuxolimab. The receptors were sampled from an adult with an advanced solid tumor such as melanoma, head and neck, liver or kidney cancer.

This clone was counted only a few times. The V call is TRBV7-9, the J call TRBJ1-1, with D unresolved. V lost 3 bases and J 5 bases, leaving 10 bases between the germline ends. The CDR3 has 13 residues. Germline CDR1 and CDR2: SEHNR and FQNEAQ (reference sequence). Written as DNA, the CDR3 is TGTGCCAGCAGCTTCAACGGGCAGACTGAAGCTTTCTTT. Translated: CASSFNGQTEAFF.

The chain has TRBV11-3 and TRBJ2-3, with 7 bases that match TRBD1. Germline V lookup: CDR1 SGHNT, CDR2 YENEEA. The CDR3 extends over 15 amino acids. Trimming took 5 bases from V and 0 from J; bases not matched to a gene: 5. For the CDR3, the DNA is TGTGCCAGCAGCCTGGGACAGCAAAGCACAGATACGCAGTATTTT. It encodes CASSLGQQSTDTQYF.

This clone was recorded once. The rearrangement links TRBV7-2 to TRBJ2-7; TRBD2 is a possible D gene (6 bases). Trimming cost V 5 bases and J 6 bases, with 20 bases left between them. Germline CDR1 is SGHTA and CDR2 is FQGNSA. The CDR3 has 15 residues. The CDR3: CASSPLGGRTPEQYF. In nucleotides, the CDR3 is TGTGCCAGCAGCCCCCTCGGGGGTAGAACCCCCGAGCAGTACTTC.

Only one count was recorded for this clone. This rearrangement joins TRBV7-2 to TRBJ2-3; tentatively, D is TRBD2 (5 bases). This CDR3 contains 13 residues. Germline V gene sequence: CDR1 SGHTA, CDR2 FQGNSA. V lost 5 bases, J lost 7 bases, and 13 bases lay in between. Here the CDR3 reads CASSGLGRNTQYF. The CDR3 DNA reads TGTGCCAGCAGCGGACTCGGGCGGAATACGCAGTATTTT.

The chain employs TRBV18 and TRBJ1-5; 9 bases are shared with TRBD1. CDR3 size: 15 residues. The germline CDR1 and CDR2 sequences are KGHSH and LQKENI. V lost 5 bases and J lost 4; bases outside the gene matches: 6. The CDR3 here is CASSRPGQGNQPQHF. CDR3 sequence (DNA): TGTGCCAGCTCAAGACCGGGACAGGGAAATCAGCCCCAGCATTTT.

The genes are TRBV27 and TRBJ2-1, with 9 positions matching TRBD2. The germline V gene encodes CDR1 MNHEY and CDR2 SMNVEV (reference sequence). The CDR3 extends over 15 amino acids. Trimming removed 0 bases from V and 9 bases from J; junction bases left unmatched: 6. CDR3 coding DNA: TGTGCCAGCAGTTTATCTGCGGGGGGGCAGGGTGAGCAGTTCTTC. Translating gives CASSLSAGGQGEQFF.

The chain recombines TRBV6-4 with TRBJ2-3, with 8 bases identical to TRBD1. The J segment lost 6 bases and the V segment lost 5 bases, leaving 10 bases of the junction unmatched. Looked up from germline, CDR1 is MRHNA and CDR2 is SNTAGT. The length of the CDR3 is 15 residues. CDR3 nucleotides: TGTGCCAGCAGTCCCGACAGGGGAAATGGGGATACGCAGTATTTT. As protein: CASSPDRGNGDTQYF.

The chain has TRBV2 and TRBJ1-2; 7 nucleotides agree with TRBD1. The CDR3 totals 15 residues. The V gene's germline CDR1 is SNHLY and CDR2 FYNNEI. The ends lost 6 bases at V and 5 bases at J; junction bases unmatched: 12. CDR3 DNA sequence: TGTGCCAGCAGCCAGGGGGGGTCCCCTAGTTATGGCTACACCTTC. Amino acids: CASSQGGSPSYGYTF.

The rearrangement uses TRBV5-1 and TRBJ2-2; the D gene is possibly TRBD2 (6 bases). The V end lost 3 bases, the J end lost 8 bases, and 17 bases lay between the germline ends. CDR3 length: 15 residues. CDR1 SGHRS and CDR2 YFSETQ come from the germline V gene. CDR3 DNA: TGCGCCAGCAGCTCAGGGCAGCTGGAGGGAGGGGAGCTGTTTTTT. Translation: CASSSGQLEGGELFF.